This T cell receptor beta chain stems from a study of blood T cell repertoires in COVID-19. About the study: Spain, Italy and the United States supplied samples that represented acute and convalescent COVID-19.

V lost 3 bases and J 5 bases, leaving 17 bases between the germline ends. CDR1 and CDR2 from the germline V gene are DFQATT and SNEGSKA (reference sequence). The CDR3 sequence is 15 residues long. Recruits, aged roughly 18 to 90 years, lived in approximately 26 US areas. In the original analysis: It was from reference gene primer amplification that nucleated cell counts were estimated. Profiling relied on immunoSEQ multiplex PCR, and the TCRdb table lists in-frame clones only, not all of them. D and trimming were read from the DNA, whereas the V and J calls and clone size are those reported in that table. There are under 250,000 clones in the sample; approximately 89% occur only once, and around 3.7% lies in the top ten.

Material for sequencing was PBMCs or T cells enriched from blood (not recorded which). The rearrangement links TRBV20-1 to TRBJ1-5, with a possible D match to TRBD1 (6 bases). The origin of this receptor is a woman aged 25 to 39 with acute COVID-19. The CDR3, as DNA: TGCAGTGCTAGTTGGCCGGGGGGCAGGGATCAGCCCCAGCATTTT. It encodes CSASWPGGRDQPQHF.